This record covers a single T cell receptor beta chain. These data belong to a study of blood T cell repertoires in COVID-19. Study information: From the United States, Italy and Spain came samples of acute and convalescent COVID-19. Sources were T cells, B-cell-depleted T cells, or PBMCs; the material itself was cDNA or gDNA.

In the original analysis: Cell counts per sample came from amplifying reference gene primers. The repertoire was sequenced with immunoSEQ multiplex PCR; TCRdb's copy has only in-frame clones and lacks some. V and J calls and clone size follow that table, whereas D and trimming were derived from the DNA. The sample yields over 200,000 clones, approximately 91% seen once. The V gene lost 5 bases and the J gene lost 3 bases, with 5 bases spanning the gap. Looked up from germline, CDR1 is SGHVS and CDR2 is FQNEAQ. There are 12 residues in the CDR3. Source material: peripheral blood. The receptor comes from a woman aged 25-40 years with acute or convalescent COVID-19. V usage is TRBV7-8 and J usage is TRBJ2-1; the D is unclear. CDR3 sequence reads: CASSHNYNEQFF. CDR3 sequence (DNA): TGTGCCAGCAGCCACAACTACAATGAGCAGTTCTTC.